Below are 12 T cell receptor beta chains sequenced from a single sample in a study of beta chain features in type 1 diabetes. Expressed TCRB transcripts were sequenced because the isolated RNA had all been reverse transcribed beforehand. Only in-frame clones appear in the TCRdb table, and some are missing; sequencing was by immunoSEQ multiplex PCR. Altogether around 340,000 clones are present, about 19% being singletons, with the ten largest covering 0.044%. Sequencing was done on a sample of naive CD4+ T cells from blood. All receptors derive from a woman younger than 30 in good health.

The chain recombines TRBV6-6 with TRBJ1-5; D gene uncertain. The CDR3 length is 12 residues. The germline gives CDR1 MNHNY, CDR2 SVGAGI (reference sequence). V lost 6 bases and J 3 bases, leaving 6 bases between the germline ends. CDR3 DNA sequence: TGTGCCAGCAGCAGGCTCAATCAGCCCCAGCATTTT. Its protein is CASSRLNQPQHF.

This clone came up a few times. The sample has other DNA sequences that encode this CDR3 too. The rearrangement uses TRBV18 and TRBJ1-1; TRBD1 matches 7 bases. In germline, CDR1 is KGHSH, CDR2 LQKENI. This CDR3 is 15 amino acids long. With 0 bases clipped from V and 1 base from J, the junction kept 2 bases outside the gene matches. The CDR3 nucleotides read TGTGCCAGCTCACCACCCGGGACAGCGAACACTGAAGCTTTCTTT. Amino acid sequence: CASSPPGTANTEAFF.

The sample holds a few counts of this clone. J is TRBJ2-7 and V is TRBV15; D not certain. V was cut by 0 bases and J by 5 bases, with 5 bases left in between. This CDR3 comprises 12 residues. Looked up from germline, CDR1 is LNHNV and CDR2 is YYDKDF (reference sequence). The CDR3 protein is CATSRDIDEQYF. Written as DNA, the CDR3 is TGTGCCACCAGCAGAGATATTGACGAGCAGTACTTC.

The chain has TRBV7-2 and TRBJ2-3; TRBD1 is a possible D gene (5 bases). Germline CDR1 reads SGHTA; CDR2 reads FQGNSA. The CDR3 extends over 14 amino acids. Trimming pared 4 bases from V and 4 bases from J, leaving 12 bases between. The CDR3 bases are TGTGCCAGCAGCTCCGGGCCAGGGCCAGATACGCAGTATTTT. Protein: CASSSGPGPDTQYF.

CDR3 amino acids: CASSLRTAGTGGEQFF. The CDR3 DNA sequence: TGTGCCAGCAGCTTGCGGACTGCGGGGACAGGAGGGGAGCAGTTCTTC. The chain employs TRBV7-2 and TRBJ2-1; 8 positions match TRBD1. The CDR3 has 16 residues. Trimming cost V 3 bases and J 10 bases; bases outside gene matches: 14. The germline V gene encodes CDR1 SGHTA and CDR2 FQGNSA. The whole variable domain, filled in from reference TRBV7-2 and TRBJ2-1, reads GAGVSQSPSNKVTEKGKDVELRCDPISGHTALYWYRQSLGQGLEFLIYFQGNSAPDKSGLPSDRFSAERTGGSVSTLTIQRTQQEDSAVYLCASSLRTAGTGGEQFFGPGTRLTVL.

This sequence joins TRBV2 and TRBJ1-1; tentatively, D is TRBD1 (6 bases). Trimming removed 7 bases at V and 6 bases at J, with 18 bases between. The V gene's germline CDR1 is SNHLY and CDR2 FYNNEI. The CDR3 contains 14 residues. The CDR3: CASILEGGVAEAFF. In DNA form, the CDR3 reads TGTGCCAGCATCCTAGAGGGGGGGGTGGCTGAAGCTTTCTTT.

This clone was found a few times. This chain joins TRBV6-1 and TRBJ2-3; 14 nucleotides agree with TRBD2. Germline CDR1 is MNHNS and CDR2 is SASEGT. The V segment lost 1 base and the J segment 1 base; nucleotides outside the gene matches: 4. CDR3 length: 18 residues. The CDR3 DNA is TGTGCCAGCAGTGAAGGACTAGCGGGAGGGCCGGGCACAGATACGCAGTATTTT. It is translated as CASSEGLAGGPGTDTQYF.

The rearrangement joins TRBV6-5 to TRBJ2-7, with 11 bases aligning to TRBD2. Per the germline V gene, CDR1 is MNHEY and CDR2 is SVGAGI. Trimming cost V 2 bases and J 0 bases; bases outside gene matches: 0. The CDR3 has 15 amino acids. CDR3 in DNA: TGTGCCAGCAGTTACACTAGCGGGGGCTCCTACGAGCAGTACTTC. Translated, it gives CASSYTSGGSYEQYF.

The V gene is TRBV25-1, the J gene TRBJ2-1; 12 positions match TRBD1. V shed 4 bases and J 6 bases; nucleotides not matched to a gene: 7. Germline loops: CDR1 MGHDK, CDR2 SYGVNS. This CDR3 has 16 amino acids. The CDR3 region has the DNA TGTGCCAGCAGTGGGGACCGGGACAGGGGGCGCAATGAGCAGTTCTTC. Amino acids: CASSGDRDRGRNEQFF.

This sequence joins TRBV27 and TRBJ1-1, with no clear D. In germline, CDR1 is MNHEY, CDR2 SMNVEV (reference sequence). The CDR3 length is 12 residues. Trimming stripped 6 bases from V and 0 bases from J, with 5 bases between. As DNA, the CDR3 is TGTGCCAGCAGGTCAGTGAACACTGAAGCTTTCTTT. Its protein is CASRSVNTEAFF.

The chain is built from TRBV9 and TRBJ1-1; TRBD1 aligns across 7 bases. CDR1 SGDLS and CDR2 YYNGEE come from the germline V gene. V was clipped by 3 bases and J by 1 base; unmatched bases: 6. This CDR3 has 15 residues. Here the CDR3 reads CASSGTGRGNTEAFF. The CDR3 DNA follows: TGTGCCAGCAGCGGGACAGGTCGGGGGAACACTGAAGCTTTCTTT.

This clone was seen a handful of times. The J gene is TRBJ2-7, the V gene TRBV7-6; a weak D match, TRBD2 (6 bases). There are 16 residues in the CDR3. V was trimmed by 5 bases and J by 1 base, leaving 18 bases between them. Germline V gene data show CDR1 as SGHVS and CDR2 as FNYEAQ. The CDR3 DNA reads TGTGCCAGCAGCACCTTCGGAGGGACGGCATCCTACGAGCAGTACTTC. Translation gives CASSTFGGTASYEQYF.